Presented here are 3 T cell receptor beta chains from one specimen sequenced in a study of beta chain features in type 1 diabetes (dated by TCRdb to 2016 to 2019). Library preparation was by the immunoSEQ multiplex PCR assay. The entire amount of isolated RNA was reverse transcribed using the High Capacity cDNA Reverse Transcription Kit, so the sequenced TCRB transcripts were expressed ones. What TCRdb holds here is the immuneACCESS table cut down to in-frame rearrangements. Part of the clones is not present; checked against another copy, under half of the missing clones reflect an unresolved V gene, and the others are unexplained. This sample comprises around 710,000 clones, roughly an eighth of them detected only once. More than 0.09% of the sample lies in the top ten. These TCRs' antigens remain unknown. Summary of the overall study and its limitations: Type 1 diabetes patients showed a moderate but significant shortening of TCRB CDR3 length in all four CD4+ subsets.

The sequenced sample consisted of naive CD4+ T cells from blood. The label giving this sample's cell subset or site can be read as: true naive CD4+ T cells. All receptors come from a man aged 30 to 39 with type 1 diabetes.

This clone was seen more than once but under ten times. The chain combines TRBV9 with TRBJ2-2; D call uncertain. The ends were cut back, 4 bases at V and 0 bases at J, with 16 bases in the middle. Germline V gene data show CDR1 as SGDLS and CDR2 as YYNGEE. The length of the CDR3 is 17 residues. DNA for the CDR3: TGTGCCAGCAGCCCTCGACGGCATCCCACGAACACCGGGGAGCTGTTTTTT. It encodes CASSPRRHPTNTGELFF.

In this sample, this clone turned up a few times. The rearrangement uses TRBV18 and TRBJ1-3; D gene ambiguous. This CDR3 is built from 14 residues. V was cut by 5 bases and J by 0 bases, with 8 bases left in between. Germline V CDR1 and CDR2: KGHSH, LQKENI. This CDR3 is CASSAQTSGNTIYF. The CDR3 bases are TGTGCCAGCTCAGCACAGACCTCTGGAAACACCATATATTTT. The full variable domain, its missing parts supplied by reference TRBV18 and TRBJ1-3, is NAGVMQNPRHLVRRRGQEARLRCSPMKGHSHVYWYRQLPEEGLKFMVYLQKENIIDESGMPKERFSAEFPKEGPSILRIQQVVRGDSAAYFCASSAQTSGNTIYFGEGSWLTVV.

In its sample, this clone was seen a few times. The chain joins TRBV9 to TRBJ1-1; D is possibly TRBD1 (5 bases). The CDR3 has 15 residues. Trimming took 1 base from V and 5 from J, leaving 15 bases between them. Looked up from germline, CDR1 is SGDLS and CDR2 is YYNGEE. The CDR3 reads CASSVSGGGDTEAFF. The CDR3 DNA reads as TGTGCCAGCAGCGTATCGGGGGGAGGTGATACTGAAGCTTTCTTT.